The rows below give T cell receptor beta chains drawn from one sample of a study of T-cell reconstitution after alpha-beta-depleted transplantation in children. TCRdb reprocessed the PCR reads with MiXCR, giving one entry per CDR3 protein. Here the sample spans 350,000 to 400,000 distinct CDR3 sequences, about a fifth being singletons. Sequences were derived from PBMCs from the stem cell graft donor, sampled from the stem cell graft. The receptor set was obtained from a human donor who donated a stem cell graft to a child with acute myeloid leukemia. The CDR3 runs from the conserved cysteine through the conserved F or W. D genes are given only for firm matches. The size of a clone is reported for some rows only, either as once, few or many, or as a class for expanded clones.

V	J	size	D	CDR3	DNA
TRBV4-1	TRBJ2-2	.	TRBD2	CASSQGSGRLTGELFF	TGCGCCAGCAGCCAAGGGAGCGGGAGGCTCACCGGGGAGCTGTTTTTT
TRBV7-2	TRBJ2-5	.	.	CASSLNSEGRETQYF	TGTGCCAGCAGCTTAAATTCGGAAGGGAGGGAGACCCAGTACTTC
TRBV25-1	TRBJ2-1	many	.	CASSEGRVVEQFF	TGTGCCAGCAGTGAAGGGAGAGTAGTTGAGCAGTTCTTC
TRBV25-1	TRBJ2-7	.	.	CASSDWANQTYEQYF	TGTGCCAGCAGTGATTGGGCAAACCAGACCTACGAGCAGTACTTC
TRBV28	TRBJ2-3	few	TRBD2	CASSSNPGLKSTDTQYF	TGTGCCAGCAGCTCCAACCCGGGACTAAAAAGCACAGATACGCAGTATTTT
TRBV4-1	TRBJ2-5	few	.	CASSQWTEETQYF	TGCGCCAGCAGCCAGTGGACGGAAGAGACCCAGTACTTC
TRBV6-4	TRBJ2-1	.	TRBD1	CASSEGQGGSEQFF	TGTGCCAGCAGTGAGGGACAGGGTGGGAGTGAGCAGTTCTTC
TRBV12-3/TRBV12-4	TRBJ1-2	.	.	CASSLGQVPNYGYTF	TGTGCCAGCAGTTTGGGTCAGGTGCCTAACTATGGCTACACCTTC
TRBV5-1	TRBJ2-5	few	TRBD1	CASSQGQGLQETQYF	TGCGCCAGCAGCCAAGGACAGGGACTTCAAGAGACCCAGTACTTC
TRBV18	TRBJ2-5	many	TRBD1	CASSPGQQETQYF	TGCGCCAGCAGCCCGGGACAGCAAGAGACCCAGTACTTC
TRBV6-5	TRBJ2-1	.	TRBD2	CASSLAGETYEQFF	TGTGCCAGCAGTTTAGCGGGAGAAACATATGAGCAGTTCTTC
TRBV28	TRBJ1-2	.	.	CASSPPDILGYTF	TGTGCCAGCAGTCCGCCGGACATCTTGGGCTACACCTTC
TRBV25-1	TRBJ2-2	many	TRBD2	CASSGIGLGGLGELFF	TGTGCCAGCAGTGGGATCGGACTAGGAGGTCTCGGGGAGCTGTTTTTT